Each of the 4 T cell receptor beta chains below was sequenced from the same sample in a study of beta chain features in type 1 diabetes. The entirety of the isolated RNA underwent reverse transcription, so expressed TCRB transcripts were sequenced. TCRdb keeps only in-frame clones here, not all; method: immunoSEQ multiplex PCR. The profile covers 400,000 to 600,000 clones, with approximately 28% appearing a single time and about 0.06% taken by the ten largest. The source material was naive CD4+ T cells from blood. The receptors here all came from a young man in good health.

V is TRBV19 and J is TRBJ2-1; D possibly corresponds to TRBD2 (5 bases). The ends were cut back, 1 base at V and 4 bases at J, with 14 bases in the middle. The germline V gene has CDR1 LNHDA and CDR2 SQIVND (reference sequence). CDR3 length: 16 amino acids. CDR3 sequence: CASSIAGGGQYNEQFF. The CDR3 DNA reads TGTGCCAGTAGTATAGCCGGAGGTGGGCAGTACAATGAGCAGTTCTTC.

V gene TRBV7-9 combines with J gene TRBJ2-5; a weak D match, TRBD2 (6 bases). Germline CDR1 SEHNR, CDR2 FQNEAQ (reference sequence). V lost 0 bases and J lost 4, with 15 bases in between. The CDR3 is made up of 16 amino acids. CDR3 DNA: TGTGCCAGCAGCTTAGCGGGAGGCGTCCGGGGAGAGACCCAGTACTTC. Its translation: CASSLAGGVRGETQYF.

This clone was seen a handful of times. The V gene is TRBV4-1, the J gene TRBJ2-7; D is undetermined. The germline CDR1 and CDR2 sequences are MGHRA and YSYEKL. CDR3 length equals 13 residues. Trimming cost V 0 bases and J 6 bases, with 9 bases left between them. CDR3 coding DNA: TGCGCCAGCAGCCAAGATAAGAGAGTCGAGCAGTACTTC. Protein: CASSQDKRVEQYF.

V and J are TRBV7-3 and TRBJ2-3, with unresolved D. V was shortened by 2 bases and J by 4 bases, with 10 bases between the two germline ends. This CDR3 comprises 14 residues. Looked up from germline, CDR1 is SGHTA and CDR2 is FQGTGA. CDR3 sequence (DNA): TGTGCCAGCAGCTTAGGTTCTGGGGCAGATACGCAGTATTTT. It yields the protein CASSLGSGADTQYF.